This TCR beta chain was sequenced for a study of beta chain features in type 1 diabetes. Whole-study results and caveats: TCRB CDR3 length was moderately but significantly reduced in all four CD4+ subsets of Type 1 diabetes patients. Type 1 diabetes patients showed fewer insertions and more deletions at VDJ junctions.

The V and J ends lost 4 bases and 3 bases, in that order; junction bases with no gene match: 4. Germline lookup yields CDR1 SQVTM and CDR2 ANQGSEA. This CDR3 contains 14 residues. Of note for this clone: Its antigen is undetermined.

The isolated RNA, all of it, was reverse transcribed, so expressed TCRB transcripts were what got sequenced. Across stem cell-like memory T cell samples, reads averaged about 960,000. This table comes from immunoSEQ multiplex PCR, and its TCRdb copy is limited to in-frame clones, with some not included. The sample has 40,000 to 60,000 clones, 55% to 75% seen once. There was one heparinised blood draw per donor, averaging about 120 mL. Sequences were obtained from stem cell memory CD4+ T cells from blood. The rearrangement uses TRBV29-1 and TRBJ2-5; 11 positions agree with TRBD2. The receptor comes from a woman aged 25 to 39 with type 1 diabetes. Written as DNA, the CDR3 is TGCAGCGTTGGCGGGACTAGCGGCAAAGAGACCCAGTACTTC. This gives the protein CSVGGTSGKETQYF.